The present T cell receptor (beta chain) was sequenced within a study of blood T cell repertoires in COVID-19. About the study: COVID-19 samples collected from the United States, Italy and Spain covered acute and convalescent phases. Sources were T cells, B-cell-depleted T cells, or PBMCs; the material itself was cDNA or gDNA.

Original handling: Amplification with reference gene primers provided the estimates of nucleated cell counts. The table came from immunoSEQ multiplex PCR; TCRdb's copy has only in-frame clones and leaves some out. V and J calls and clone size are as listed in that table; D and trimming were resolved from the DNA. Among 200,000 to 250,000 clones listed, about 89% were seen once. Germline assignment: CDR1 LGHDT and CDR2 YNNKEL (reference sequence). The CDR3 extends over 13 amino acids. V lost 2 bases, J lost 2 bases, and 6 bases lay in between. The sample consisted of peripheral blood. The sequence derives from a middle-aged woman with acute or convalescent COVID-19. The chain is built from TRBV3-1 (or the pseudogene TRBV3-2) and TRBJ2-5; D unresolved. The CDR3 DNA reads TGTGCCAGCAGCCAATTCATTCAAGAGACCCAGTACTTC. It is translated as CASSQFIQETQYF.